The T cell receptor beta chain described here comes from a study of blood T cell repertoires in COVID-19. Study in general: The cDNA or gDNA used as material had been derived from T cells, B-cell-depleted T cells, or PBMCs.

In the study's own analysis: Researchers report that nucleated cell counts were estimated from reference gene primer amplification. Clones were read by immunoSEQ multiplex PCR, and TCRdb kept only the in-frame ones, dropping some. That table gives V, J and clone size, and the DNA gave D and trimming. This sample has approximately 110,000 clones; about 85% occur once, and the top ten carry 2.1%. Source material: peripheral blood. The sequence derives from a human donor in a cohort sampled during active COVID-19.

In nucleotides, the CDR3 is TGTGCCAGCAGCAGAACAGGGTTCACTGAAGCTTTCTTT. Protein product: CASSRTGFTEAFF. The chain carries TRBV11-1 and TRBJ1-1; TRBD1 might be the D (6 bases). The CDR3 is made up of 13 amino acids. V was cut by 5 bases and J by 4 bases, with 11 bases left in between. CDR1 SGHAT and CDR2 FQDESV come from the germline V gene (reference sequence).